One sample yielded the 11 T cell receptor beta chains listed below, sequenced in a study of cytomegalovirus exposure and HLA in healthy donors. The PCR used 60 Vbeta and 13 Jbeta primers. Assay: immunoSEQ multiplex PCR; the TCRdb copy retains only in-frame clones and omits some. This table has 120,000 or so clones, roughly 80% appearing once. The sequenced material came from PBMCs. These TCRs come from a woman in her thirties or forties in good health and CMV-seropositive.

This clone counts as medium-sized (0.01 to 0.1%). This chain links TRBV4-2 with TRBJ2-1, with 11 bases matching TRBD1. The CDR3 loop spans 16 amino acids. Looked up from germline, CDR1 is LGHNA and CDR2 is YNFKEQ. Trimming removed 0 bases from V and 6 bases from J; junction bases left unmatched: 4. The chain's CDR3 is CASSQDDGTGGNEQFF. In DNA, the CDR3 is TGTGCCAGCAGCCAAGATGACGGGACAGGGGGCAATGAGCAGTTCTTC.

This clone has a single count. The CDR3 DNA reads TGTGCCAGTAGTATGGTGTGGCAGGGTGCCGATACGCAGTATTTT. Translating it yields CASSMVWQGADTQYF. V is TRBV19 and J is TRBJ2-3; TRBD1 is a possible D gene (5 bases). The CDR3 totals 15 residues. Germline V gene data show CDR1 as LNHDA and CDR2 as SQIVND (reference sequence). The V and J ends lost 3 bases and 6 bases respectively, with 16 bases between them.

The V gene is TRBV5-6, the J gene TRBJ2-3; 10 nucleotides match TRBD2. The V segment lost 0 bases and the J segment 5 bases; nucleotides outside the gene matches: 6. This CDR3 comprises 16 residues. Germline lookup yields CDR1 SGHDT and CDR2 YYEEEE. The CDR3 here is CASSLVTSGVGDTQYF. The CDR3 DNA sequence: TGTGCCAGCAGCTTGGTAACTAGCGGGGTAGGAGATACGCAGTATTTT. The whole variable domain, remainder taken from reference TRBV5-6 and TRBJ2-3, is DAGVTQSPTHLIKTRGQQVTLRCSPKSGHDTVSWYQQALGQGPQFIFQYYEEEERQRGNFPDRFSGHQFPNYSSELNVNALLLGDSALYLCASSLVTSGVGDTQYFGPGTRLTVL.

V is TRBV29-1 and J is TRBJ2-1, with D possibly being TRBD1 (6 bases). Trimming cost V 6 bases and J 9 bases, with 27 bases left between them. This CDR3 region has 16 residues. Germline values: CDR1 SQVTM, CDR2 ANQGSEA. CDR3 sequence reads: CSVRAENRVRVGEQFF. The CDR3 DNA reads as TGCAGCGTCCGAGCCGAAAACAGGGTCCGCGTAGGTGAGCAGTTCTTC.

The genes are TRBV7-2 and TRBJ2-1, with 9 nucleotides matching TRBD2. CDR1 is SGHTA and CDR2 is FQGNSA in the germline V gene. The CDR3 totals 17 residues. Trimming at V came to 4 bases and at J to 10 bases, leaving 17 bases not matched to a gene. The CDR3 region has the DNA TGTGCCAGCAGCTCCCATTTAAGCGGAGCGGGAGGCTGGGAGCAGTTCTTC. This gives the protein CASSSHLSGAGGWEQFF.

This chain joins TRBV9 and TRBJ2-3, with 13 bases fitting TRBD2. Per germline, CDR1 SGDLS and CDR2 YYNGEE. The trim removed 3 bases at V and 0 bases at J, leaving 1 base unmatched. The CDR3 runs 16 residues. The CDR3 loop is CASSGLAGGSTDTQYF. In nucleotides, the CDR3 is TGTGCCAGCAGCGGACTAGCGGGGGGTAGCACAGATACGCAGTATTTT. Full variable domain (missing parts from reference TRBV9 and TRBJ2-3): DSGVTQTPKHLITATGQRVTLRCSPRSGDLSVYWYQQSLDQGLQFLIQYYNGEERAKGNILERFSAQQFPDLHSELNLSSLELGDSALYFCASSGLAGGSTDTQYFGPGTRLTVL.

The chain recombines TRBV19 with TRBJ1-2, with TRBD1 as a possible D gene (6 bases). This CDR3 region has 14 residues. Trimming removed 0 bases at V and 3 bases at J, with 8 bases between. Germline CDR1 reads LNHDA; CDR2 reads SQIVND (reference sequence). The CDR3 is CASSIDPGDYGYTF. The CDR3 region has the DNA TGTGCCAGTAGTATAGACCCAGGGGACTATGGCTACACCTTC.

The count of this clone is one. This chain connects TRBV15 to TRBJ1-2; D call uncertain. There are 12 residues in the CDR3. Germline CDR1 reads LNHNV; CDR2 reads YYDKDF (reference sequence). Trimming cost V 0 bases and J 8 bases, with 7 bases left between them. The CDR3, as DNA: TGTGCCACCAGCAGAGAGGGAGGGGGCTACACCTTC. Translation gives CATSREGGGYTF.

The chain links TRBV19 to TRBJ1-2; no clear D. V was cut by 3 bases and J by 0 bases, with 14 bases left in between. The CDR3 covers 16 residues. The germline gives CDR1 LNHDA, CDR2 SQIVND (reference sequence). CDR3 residues: CASSILRVKANYGYTF. The DNA for the CDR3 is TGTGCCAGTAGTATTCTCCGAGTAAAAGCTAACTATGGCTACACCTTC.

This clone was picked up one time. The V call is TRBV27, the J call TRBJ2-7, with 8 bases lining up with TRBD1. In germline, CDR1 is MNHEY, CDR2 SMNVEV (reference sequence). This CDR3 contains 15 residues. Losses at the gene ends were 4 bases for V and 5 bases for J; bases not matched to a gene: 10. CDR3 DNA sequence: TGTGCCAGCAGTTCGTTGACAGGGGCCCCCCACGAGCAGTACTTC. Its protein product is CASSSLTGAPHEQYF.

The V gene is TRBV18, the J gene TRBJ2-5; 9 bases line up with TRBD2. The J call may not be correct, given that the DNA end is closer to TRBJ2-7. The CDR3 consists of 14 residues. Per the germline V gene, CDR1 is KGHSH and CDR2 is LQKENI. For the CDR3, the DNA is TGTGCCAGCTCACCAAGCGGGAGGACCTACGAGCAGTACTTC. This gives the protein CASSPSGRTYEQYF.